This T cell receptor beta chain comes out of a study of blood T cells in healthy people across ages. V was trimmed by 3 bases and J by 5 bases, leaving 7 bases between them. The CDR3 is made up of 13 amino acids. It was roughly 10 milliliters of peripheral blood that were drawn from each donor. Each sample provided at least 6 micrograms of extracted total RNA. A second PCR of 7 to 11 cycles used a sample-barcoded 5' primer and a J-beta primer mix. The authors tagged each cDNA molecule using a template-switch adaptor with 12 random nucleotides. MiXCR was run by TCRdb on the 5' RACE reads, yielding one entry per CDR3 protein. Of around 500,000 distinct CDR3 sequences in the sample, roughly 43% were seen once.

This TCR was recovered from a man older than 75 in good health. The V gene is TRBV12-3 or TRBV12-4, the J gene TRBJ2-2, with D unclear. The sample consisted of blood. DNA of the CDR3: TGTGCCAGCAGTTTGAGTGAGACCGGGGAGCTGTTTTTT. It encodes CASSLSETGELFF.